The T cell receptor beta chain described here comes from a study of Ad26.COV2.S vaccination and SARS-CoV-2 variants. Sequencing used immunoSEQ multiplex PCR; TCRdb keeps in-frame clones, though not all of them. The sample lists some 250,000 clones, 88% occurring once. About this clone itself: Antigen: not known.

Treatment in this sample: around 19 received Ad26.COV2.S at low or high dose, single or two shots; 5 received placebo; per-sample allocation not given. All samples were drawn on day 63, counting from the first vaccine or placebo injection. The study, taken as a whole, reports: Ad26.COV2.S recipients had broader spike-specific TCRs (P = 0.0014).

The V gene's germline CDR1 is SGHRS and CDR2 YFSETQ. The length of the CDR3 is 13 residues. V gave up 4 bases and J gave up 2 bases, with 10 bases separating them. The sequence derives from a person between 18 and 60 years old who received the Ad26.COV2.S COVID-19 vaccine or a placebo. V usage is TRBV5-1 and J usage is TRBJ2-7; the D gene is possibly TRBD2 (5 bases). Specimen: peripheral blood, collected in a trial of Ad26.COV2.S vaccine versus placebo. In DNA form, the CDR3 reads TGCGCCAGCAGCACCGACGGGGCCTACGAGCAGTACTTC. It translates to CASSTDGAYEQYF. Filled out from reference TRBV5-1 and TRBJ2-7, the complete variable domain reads KAGVTQTPRYLIKTRGQQVTLSCSPISGHRSVSWYQQTPGQGLQFLFEYFSETQRNKGNFPGRFSGRQFSNSRSEMNVSTLELGDSALYLCASSTDGAYEQYFGPGTRLTVT.